The subject of this entry is one T cell receptor (beta chain). What it recognizes is unknown. A universal primer binding site was introduced by template switching. The final cDNA contained unique molecular identifiers. TCRdb passed the 5' RACE reads through MiXCR, listing each CDR3 protein once. The sample lists fewer than 500,000 distinct CDR3 sequences, approximately 14% occurring once. The data originate from a study of identical twins. Every donor was a healthy Caucasian. Germline CDR1 reads SGHTA; CDR2 reads FQGNSA. V lost 1 base and J lost 5; bases outside the gene matches: 6. CDR3 size: 16 residues. General study points: Alpha sequences out of frame and shared by twins had excess low generation probability. High-abundance cord blood beta clonotypes had fewer insertions; memory repertoires showed none.

The sample was also reused in another study, on yellow fever vaccine responses in identical twins.

The receptor was derived from a woman aged 18-29 years in good health. The chain links TRBV7-2 to TRBJ2-1; TRBD2 agrees at 9 bases. The sequencing input was CD4+ T cells sorted from blood. The CDR3 spells CASSLVRLAGHNEQFF. The CDR3, as DNA: TGTGCCAGCAGCTTAGTAAGGCTAGCGGGACACAATGAGCAGTTCTTC.